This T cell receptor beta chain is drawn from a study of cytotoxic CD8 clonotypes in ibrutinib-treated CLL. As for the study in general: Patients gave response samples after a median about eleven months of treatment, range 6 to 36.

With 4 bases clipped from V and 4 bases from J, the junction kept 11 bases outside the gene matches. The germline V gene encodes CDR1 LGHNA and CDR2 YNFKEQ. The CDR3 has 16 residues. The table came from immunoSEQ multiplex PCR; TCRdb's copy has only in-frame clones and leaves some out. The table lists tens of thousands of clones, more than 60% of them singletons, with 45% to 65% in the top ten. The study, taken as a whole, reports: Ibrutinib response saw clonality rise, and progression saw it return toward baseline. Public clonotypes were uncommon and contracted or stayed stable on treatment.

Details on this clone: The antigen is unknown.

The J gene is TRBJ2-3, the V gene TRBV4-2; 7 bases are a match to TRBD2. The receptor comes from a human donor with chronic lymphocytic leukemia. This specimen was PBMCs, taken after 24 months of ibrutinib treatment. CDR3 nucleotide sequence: TGTGCCAGCAGCCGTCAGCGGGGCCAGGGCCCAGATACGCAGTATTTT. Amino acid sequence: CASSRQRGQGPDTQYF.